Reported below is one T cell receptor (beta chain). The sample originates from a study of technical replicates of blood from a few donors. Here immunoSEQ multiplex PCR was the method, and the copy in TCRdb shows in-frame clones only, minus some. The data show tens of thousands of clones, roughly 94% seen once. The CDR3 is 11 residues long. Germline V gives CDR1 SEHNR, CDR2 FQNEAQ (reference sequence). V was trimmed by 10 bases and J by 7 bases, leaving 10 bases between them. The chain combines TRBV7-9 with TRBJ2-2, with a possible D match to TRBD1 (5 bases). The sequenced sample consisted of T cells isolated from PBMCs. The source of this sequence is a human donor in good health. Written as DNA, the CDR3 is TGTGCCACCCAAGGGGTCGGGGAGCTGTTTTTT. Encoded protein: CATQGVGELFF.